These T cell receptor beta chains were read from a single sample in a study of OX40 agonist ivuxolimab in advanced cancers. Libraries were prepared by immunoSEQ multiplex PCR; TCRdb keeps only in-frame clonotypes and omits some of them. Here the sample spans about 79,000 clones, 90% being singletons. This specimen was CD4+ or CD8+ T cells sorted from blood, taken in a trial of the OX40 agonist ivuxolimab. These receptors were obtained from an adult with an advanced solid tumor such as melanoma, head and neck, liver or kidney cancer. The CDR3 runs from the conserved cysteine through the conserved F or W. A D gene is named only where the DNA matches it firmly. Expanded clones are given a class, and other clones once, few, many or no size at all.

v_call,d_call,j_call,clone_size,cdr3_nt,cdr3_aa
TRBV2,.,TRBJ1-2,many,TGTGCCAGCAGTGAACTTGGCAGAGGAAACTATGGCTACACCTTC,CASSELGRGNYGYTF
TRBV4-1,.,TRBJ1-4,.,TGCGCCAGCAGCCAAGCCGTTTTTGAAAAACTGTTTTTT,CASSQAVFEKLFF
TRBV9,TRBD1,TRBJ1-1,once,TGTGCCAGCAGCGTAGGGGGCAGGGGGCGAACTGAAGCTTTCTTT,CASSVGGRGRTEAFF
TRBV18,.,TRBJ1-5,.,TGTGCCAGCAGCCCCGGGGGGGGTGGTCAGCCCCAGCATTTT,CASSPGGGGQPQHF
TRBV7-9,.,TRBJ1-2,once,TGTGCCAGCAGCCAAGAGGACGGGGATAACTATGGCTACACCTTC,CASSQEDGDNYGYTF
TRBV19,.,TRBJ2-5,once,TGTGCCAGTACTCTACAGGGTTCGCAGACCCAGTACTTC,CASTLQGSQTQYF
TRBV6-6,TRBD1,TRBJ1-2,.,TGTGCCAGCAGCCCAGGACAGGGGGTTGGCTACACCTTC,CASSPGQGVGYTF
TRBV19,.,TRBJ1-3,few,TGTGCCAGTAGTATACAGAGTTCTGGAAACACCATATATTTT,CASSIQSSGNTIYF
TRBV6-5,TRBD2,TRBJ2-5,.,TGTGCCAGCAGCGGGGGGGCTTTGGAGACCCAGTACTTC,CASSGGALETQYF
TRBV6-6,.,TRBJ2-3,.,TGTGCCAGCGCATCGGCGGGACTTGCAGATACGCAGTATTTT,CASASAGLADTQYF
TRBV19,.,TRBJ1-3,.,TGTGCCAGCGGCGGGGGGCAATATGGAAACACCATATATTTT,CASGGGQYGNTIYF
TRBV5-1,TRBD1,TRBJ2-3,.,TGCGCCAGCAGCCCGGGACAGGGGATCACAGATACGCAGTATTTT,CASSPGQGITDTQYF
TRBV5-5,.,TRBJ2-1,.,TGTGCCAGCAGCTTGCACTCACGCAATGAGCAGTTCTTC,CASSLHSRNEQFF
TRBV5-6,.,TRBJ2-2,once,TGTGCCAGCAGCTTGTCGGCCCAATGGAACACCGGGGAGCTGTTTTTT,CASSLSAQWNTGELFF
TRBV4-1,.,TRBJ2-3,.,TGCGCCAGCAGCAAAGGGCCTCGGGGGGCTCGCACAGATACGCAGTATTTT,CASSKGPRGARTDTQYF
TRBV5-4,.,TRBJ2-1,.,TGTGCCAGCAGTTTAAAGACTGATTACAATGAGCAGTTCTTC,CASSLKTDYNEQFF
TRBV2,TRBD1,TRBJ1-6,.,TGTGCCAGCAGTGGACAGGGTGCACAAGCACCCCTCCACTTT,CASSGQGAQAPLHF
TRBV5-4,TRBD2,TRBJ2-3,.,TGTGCCAGCAGCCTGTATAGCGGGGGGCCACCTAGCACAGATACGCAGTATTTT,CASSLYSGGPPSTDTQYF
TRBV18,.,TRBJ1-1,once,TGTGCCAGCTCAGTTGGTTCCACTGAAGCTTTCTTT,CASSVGSTEAFF
TRBV19,.,TRBJ1-5,.,TGTGCCAGTAGATTTAACAGGGACGGTCAGCCCCAGCATTTT,CASRFNRDGQPQHF
TRBV5-1,.,TRBJ2-6,.,TGCGCCAGCAGCTTGCAGGGTGGAGGGGCCAACGTCCTGACTTTC,CASSLQGGGANVLTF
TRBV5-6,.,TRBJ1-2,.,TGTGCCAGCAGCCGCCATTATGGCTACACCTTC,CASSRHYGYTF
TRBV9,.,TRBJ2-3,once,TGTGCCAGCAGCGGGAATAGCGGAACCGCGGCAGATACGCAGTATTTT,CASSGNSGTAADTQYF
TRBV7-8,TRBD2,TRBJ2-2,.,TGTGCCAGCAGCCCCCCGAGGCGGCTAGCGGGCAACACCGGGGAGCTGTTTTTT,CASSPPRRLAGNTGELFF
TRBV10-1,.,TRBJ2-1,.,TGCGCCAGCAGCGATGCCCCGTTGTATTGGCAGTTCTTC,CASSDAPLYWQFF
TRBV7-2,.,TRBJ1-3,.,TGTGCCAGCAGCTTAGCGGAAGGACTTTCTGGAAACACCATATATTTT,CASSLAEGLSGNTIYF
TRBV4-2,TRBD1,TRBJ2-1,.,TGTGCCAGCAGCCTCCGGGACAGTGATCCGGGGCAGTTCTTC,CASSLRDSDPGQFF
TRBV2,TRBD2,TRBJ2-1,.,TGTGCCAGCAAAGGACTAGCTCCTTACAATGAGCAGTTCTTC,CASKGLAPYNEQFF
TRBV5-4,.,TRBJ2-6,once,TGTGCCAGCGATCCGGGGGCAAGAGGGGCCAACGTCCTGACTTTC,CASDPGARGANVLTF
TRBV4-1,.,TRBJ2-1,.,TGCGCCAGCAGCCAAGGAGGCTTGGGTGCCACCCCCAATGAGCAGTTCTTC,CASSQGGLGATPNEQFF
TRBV4-1,TRBD2,TRBJ2-5,.,TGCGCCAGCAGCCAAGTATCTAGCGGGGGCGAGACCCAGTACTTC,CASSQVSSGGETQYF
TRBV13,.,TRBJ1-1,.,TGTGCCAGCAGAACCCGCAGGCAGGAGACTGAAGCTTTCTTT,CASRTRRQETEAFF
TRBV2,TRBD2,TRBJ2-1,.,TGTGCCAGCAGCGCTACTAGCGGGGGGAACAATGAGCAGTTCTTC,CASSATSGGNNEQFF
TRBV19,TRBD1,TRBJ2-5,.,TGTGCCAGTAGTCCCCAGAGTGGGACAGGACAAGAGACCCAGTACTTC,CASSPQSGTGQETQYF
TRBV9,TRBD1,TRBJ2-2,.,TGTGCCAGCAGCGTAGCGGACAGGGTCACCGGGGAGCTGTTTTTT,CASSVADRVTGELFF
TRBV4-2,.,TRBJ1-1,few,TGTGCCAGCAGCCAAGGGGCTGAAGCTTTCTTT,CASSQGAEAFF
TRBV10-2,.,TRBJ2-3,.,TGCGCCAGCAGTAAGGGGCGAACCACAGATACGCAGTATTTT,CASSKGRTTDTQYF
TRBV5-1,.,TRBJ1-1,.,TGCGCCAGCAGCCCATCCATGAACACTGAAGCTTTCTTT,CASSPSMNTEAFF
TRBV6-1,TRBD1,TRBJ1-5,.,TGTGCCACCGCAGGGGGCAGGAGCAATCAGCCCCAGCATTTT,CATAGGRSNQPQHF
TRBV2,.,TRBJ1-3,.,TGTGCCAGCAGCCGGGACTCTGGAAACACCATATATTTT,CASSRDSGNTIYF
TRBV6-1,.,TRBJ1-2,.,TGTGCCAGCAGTGTGGATGGCTACACCTTC,CASSVDGYTF
TRBV19,.,TRBJ1-5,few,TGTGCCAGTAGGAGGGGCCGCAATCAGCCCCAGCATTTT,CASRRGRNQPQHF
TRBV5-8,.,TRBJ2-1,.,TGTGCCAGCAGCTTGCACAATGAGCAGTTCTTC,CASSLHNEQFF
TRBV6-5,.,TRBJ1-3,.,TGTGCCAGCAGTGGGGAAAACACCATATATTTT,CASSGENTIYF
TRBV6-1,.,TRBJ1-1,.,TGTGCCAGCAGTGCCCCGGGGGAGCCTGAAGCTTTCTTT,CASSAPGEPEAFF
TRBV7-6,.,TRBJ1-1,.,TGTGCCAGCAGCCCCTCCGAAGGTGGTGAAGCTTTCTTT,CASSPSEGGEAFF
TRBV13,.,TRBJ1-2,.,TGTGCCAGCAGCTCCCGGGGGGCCTATGGCTACACCTTC,CASSSRGAYGYTF
TRBV7-9,.,TRBJ2-4,.,TGTGCCAGCAGCAAAGACCGTCTAAACATTCAGTACTTC,CASSKDRLNIQYF
TRBV6-6,.,TRBJ1-3,.,TGTGCCAGCAGTTACCCCGAGGTGGGTGCTGGAAACACCATATATTTT,CASSYPEVGAGNTIYF
TRBV5-4,.,TRBJ1-3,.,TGTGCCAGCAGCTACCGAGGGGGAGGAGGAAACACCATATATTTT,CASSYRGGGGNTIYF
TRBV5-4,.,TRBJ1-1,.,TGTGCCAGCAGCTTGGCCGGCCTCACCATGAACACTGAAGCTTTCTTT,CASSLAGLTMNTEAFF
TRBV10-3,.,TRBJ1-5,.,TGTGCCATCAGTTGGGGTGACAATCAGCCCCAGCATTTT,CAISWGDNQPQHF
TRBV6-1,.,TRBJ2-4,.,TGTGCCAGCAGTGAATACGACCTCTTAGCCAAAAACATTCAGTACTTC,CASSEYDLLAKNIQYF
TRBV12-5,TRBD2,TRBJ2-1,.,TGTGCTAGTGGGCTGAGCGGGGGTTACAATGAGCAGTTCTTC,CASGLSGGYNEQFF
TRBV7-9,TRBD2,TRBJ2-1,.,TGTGCCAGCAGCCCCCTAGCGGGGGGGCCGTGGAATGAGCAGTTCTTC,CASSPLAGGPWNEQFF
TRBV6-4,.,TRBJ2-1,.,TGTGCCAGCGCCCCCGAGGGAGGGGGGGGCGCGTTCTTC,CASAPEGGGGAFF
TRBV2,.,TRBJ1-1,few,TGTGCCAGCAGTTCGGGACAGAACACTGAAGCTTTCTTT,CASSSGQNTEAFF
TRBV2,TRBD1,TRBJ2-1,once,TGTGCCAGCGCCGAAGAGGACAGGGTGAAGGATGAGCAGTTCTTC,CASAEEDRVKDEQFF
TRBV4-1,.,TRBJ2-3,.,TGCGCCAGCAGCCAAGGGGCCATCACAGATACGCAGTATTTT,CASSQGAITDTQYF